This T cell receptor beta chain originates from a study of blood T cell repertoires in COVID-19. The wider study: Some COVID-19 samples were acute and others convalescent; all came from the United States, Italy and Spain. Nucleic acid was either cDNA or gDNA, and it came from T cells, B-cell-depleted T cells, or PBMCs.

Data came from immunoSEQ multiplex PCR; TCRdb stores just in-frame clones and leaves some out. The sample yields about 73,000 clones, 70% to 85% seen once. The germline V gene has CDR1 GTSNPN and CDR2 SVGIG (reference sequence). V was pared by 1 base and J by 2 bases, with 18 bases between. The CDR3 has 17 amino acids. The TCR originated in an older woman with acute or convalescent COVID-19. The sample taken for sequencing was peripheral blood. The V gene is TRBV30, the J gene TRBJ1-5; D might be TRBD1 (5 bases). The DNA of the CDR3 is TGTGCCTGGAGTGCGGGGACTTTTATGGGCGGCAATCAGCCCCAGCATTTT. This codes for CAWSAGTFMGGNQPQHF. Full variable domain (rest looked up from reference TRBV30 and TRBJ1-5): SQTIHQWPATLVQPVGSPLSLECTVEGTSNPNLYWYRQAAGRGLQLLFYSVGIGQISSEVPQNLSASRPQDRQFILSSKKLLLSDSGFYLCAWSAGTFMGGNQPQHFGDGTRLSIL.